These 2 T cell receptor beta chains share one sample of origin, sequenced in a study of blood T cell repertoires in COVID-19. The protocol was immunoSEQ multiplex PCR, while the TCRdb copy is restricted to in-frame clones and leaves out a portion. The sample holds over 50,000 clones, around 87% seen once. The material sequenced was peripheral blood. Receptor source: a man aged 55 to 69 with acute or convalescent COVID-19.

The V and J genes are TRBV7-6 and TRBJ1-3; TRBD1 matches at 8 bases. This CDR3 region has 15 residues. Germline V gives CDR1 SGHVS, CDR2 FNYEAQ. V trimming: 5 bases; J trimming: 2 bases; junction bases outside the gene matches: 5. This CDR3 is CASSARTGPGNTIYF. CDR3 in DNA: TGTGCCAGCAGCGCCAGGACAGGGCCTGGAAACACCATATATTTT.

The rearrangement links TRBV2 to TRBJ2-3; TRBD1 is a possible D gene (6 bases). Germline V gene lookup returns CDR1 SNHLY and CDR2 FYNNEI. V lost 7 bases and J lost 0, with 14 bases in between. This CDR3 has 15 residues. The CDR3 protein is CASTKDRGSTDTQYF. The CDR3, as DNA: TGTGCCAGCACCAAGGACAGAGGTAGCACAGATACGCAGTATTTT. The whole variable domain, filled in from reference TRBV2 and TRBJ2-3, reads EPEVTQTPSHQVTQMGQEVILRCVPISNHLYFYWYRQILGQKVEFLVSFYNNEISEKSEIFDDQFSVERPDGSNFTLKIRSTKLEDSAMYFCASTKDRGSTDTQYFGPGTRLTVL.